This T cell receptor (beta chain) was sequenced during a study of T cells in Graves' hyperthyroidism and ophthalmopathy. TCR beta CDR3 sequences were amplified from RNA transcripts. A first-round RT-PCR of the TCR CDR3 used the HTBI primer set. Each CDR3 protein gets one entry after TCRdb re-called the multiplex PCR reads with MiXCR. The data show fewer than 550,000 distinct CDR3 sequences, with about 24% seen just once and over 9% held by the top ten. This clonotype was observed at least ten times. Germline V gene lookup returns CDR1 MGHRA and CDR2 YSYEKL. V lost 4 bases and J lost 4, with 13 bases in between. The CDR3 totals 14 residues.

Source material: blood. This TCR derives from a woman in her thirties with Graves' ophthalmopathy. The rearrangement links TRBV4-1 to TRBJ1-2; D is unclear. The DNA of the CDR3 is TGCGCCAGCAGCCTCACCGGGGTCACCTATGGCTACACCTTC. This translates into CASSLTGVTYGYTF.